This T cell receptor beta chain derives from a study of T cells in Graves' hyperthyroidism and ophthalmopathy. Diagnoses used clinical symptoms, serum thyroxine and TRAb, thyroid ultrasound and orbital computed tomography. TCR beta CDR3 region amplification was performed from RNA transcripts. TCR CDR3 regions were first amplified by RT-PCR with HTBI primers. Each CDR3 protein is one row after TCRdb ran MiXCR on the multiplex PCR reads. The sample carries about half a million distinct CDR3 sequences, about 16% recorded once. The sequence derives from a young woman with Graves' ophthalmopathy. The sequenced material came from blood.

The DNA for the CDR3 is TGTGCCAGCAGTTTTGTCGGGACAGGGTCTCAGCCCCAGCATTTT. Protein product: CASSFVGTGSQPQHF. The chain recombines TRBV12-3 or TRBV12-4 with TRBJ1-5; 9 bases fit TRBD1. V lost 3 bases and J lost 6; bases outside the gene matches: 6. This CDR3 is built from 15 residues.